Listed below are T cell receptor beta chains from one sample, sequenced in a study of cytomegalovirus exposure and HLA in healthy donors. The assay was immunoSEQ multiplex PCR, and TCRdb's table has in-frame clones only and misses some. This repertoire includes 40,000 or so clones. Sequenced input: PBMCs. Receptors were obtained from a male donor in good health and CMV-seronegative. Both conserved end residues are part of each CDR3. The order of the fields is CDR3 protein, CDR3 DNA, D gene, V gene, CDR3 length, J gene. A D gene is named only where the DNA matches it firmly.

CDR3 protein: CSVESGTALGGYTF
CDR3 DNA: TGCAGCGTTGAAAGTGGGACAGCCCTCGGCGGCTACACCTTC
D gene: TRBD1
V gene: TRBV29-1
CDR3 length: 14
J gene: TRBJ1-2

CDR3 protein: CAIIIGGNQPQHF
CDR3 DNA: TGTGCCATCATAATCGGGGGCAATCAGCCCCAGCATTTT
D gene: NA
V gene: TRBV10-3
CDR3 length: 13
J gene: TRBJ1-5

CDR3 protein: CASSFSPDRHLGYGYTF
CDR3 DNA: TGTGCCAGCAGCTTCAGCCCAGACAGACACTTAGGGTATGGCTACACCTTC
D gene: NA
V gene: TRBV9
CDR3 length: 17
J gene: TRBJ1-2

CDR3 protein: CASSEGTWTDLYGYTF
CDR3 DNA: TGTGCCAGCAGTGAAGGGACATGGACGGACCTCTATGGCTACACCTTC
D gene: NA
V gene: TRBV6-1
CDR3 length: 16
J gene: TRBJ1-2

CDR3 protein: CASSLEGQLPQHF
CDR3 DNA: TGTGCCAGCAGCTTAGAAGGACAGTTGCCCCAGCATTTT
D gene: NA
V gene: TRBV7-9
CDR3 length: 13
J gene: TRBJ1-5

CDR3 protein: CATSSNLGQAKPGYTF
CDR3 DNA: TGTGCCACCAGCAGTAATCTGGGACAGGCTAAACCTGGCTACACCTTC
D gene: TRBD1
V gene: TRBV15
CDR3 length: 16
J gene: TRBJ1-2

CDR3 protein: CASSLVQSGGTQYF
CDR3 DNA: TGCGCCAGCAGCTTGGTACAGTCCGGGGGAACGCAGTATTTT
D gene: NA
V gene: TRBV5-1
CDR3 length: 14
J gene: TRBJ2-3

CDR3 protein: CASSLTGYGTDTQYF
CDR3 DNA: TGCGCCAGCAGCCTCACAGGGTACGGCACAGATACGCAGTATTTT
D gene: NA
V gene: TRBV5-1
CDR3 length: 15
J gene: TRBJ2-3

CDR3 protein: CAIRELTGLEDNEQFF
CDR3 DNA: TGTGCCATCAGGGAATTGACAGGTCTTGAGGACAATGAGCAGTTCTTC
D gene: NA
V gene: TRBV10-3
CDR3 length: 16
J gene: TRBJ2-1

CDR3 protein: CASGTSGGLTSTDTQYF
CDR3 DNA: TGTGCCAGCGGGACTAGCGGGGGCCTTACTAGCACAGATACGCAGTATTTT
D gene: TRBD2
V gene: TRBV19
CDR3 length: 17
J gene: TRBJ2-3

CDR3 protein: CASSYPGGAYEQYF
CDR3 DNA: TGTGCCAGCAGCTACCCCGGTGGAGCCTACGAGCAGTACTTC
D gene: NA
V gene: TRBV28
CDR3 length: 14
J gene: TRBJ2-7

CDR3 protein: CASSQTGTVSGYTF
CDR3 DNA: TGTGCCAGCAGCCAAACCGGGACAGTCAGTGGCTACACCTTC
D gene: TRBD1
V gene: TRBV11-2
CDR3 length: 14
J gene: TRBJ1-2